This passage covers 26 T cell receptor beta chains from one sample sequenced in a study of T cell repertoires in aging, cancer and after chemotherapy. TRB rearrangements spanning V, D and J were amplified using mixed TRB-A/B primers. TCRdb independently ran MiXCR on the multiplex PCR reads; one entry per CDR3 protein. The sample holds some 2,500 distinct CDR3 sequences, about 35% seen once. TCR beta rearrangements were amplified from peripheral blood genomic DNA. Source material: blood. The receptor source for this set is a human donor with a solid tumor.

The chain combines TRBV24-1 with TRBJ1-2, with a weak D call TRBD1 (6 bases). V lost 2 bases to trimming and J lost 9 bases, with 18 bases between them. This CDR3 contains 15 residues. CDR1 is KGHDR and CDR2 is SFDVKD in the germline V gene. CDR3 DNA: TGTGCCACCAGTGATTCCCTAGACAGGATTTATCGCTACACCTTC. This translates into CATSDSLDRIYRYTF.

The chain uses TRBV11-2 and TRBJ2-7, with TRBD1 as a possible D gene (5 bases). This CDR3 has 11 residues. Trimming shortened V by 6 bases and J by 6 bases, and 9 bases separated the two germline ends. The germline V gene has CDR1 SGHAT and CDR2 FQNNGV. CDR3 protein: CASSEQVEQYF. The DNA for the CDR3 is TGTGCCAGCAGTGAACAGGTCGAGCAGTACTTC.

This clonotype is judged medium-sized. The V gene is TRBV29-1, the J gene TRBJ2-3; D is perhaps TRBD1 (6 bases). The CDR3 totals 18 residues. V lost 6 bases to trimming and J lost 1 base, with 26 bases between them. Germline CDR1 and CDR2: SQVTM and ANQGSEA. CDR3 coding DNA: TGCAGCGTGCCCTCAGGCACAGACAGGCCAATCGGCACAGATACGCAGTATTTT. Protein sequence: CSVPSGTDRPIGTDTQYF.

CDR3 in DNA: TGTGCCATCAGTGATGGACAGGGGGCAGGAGAGACCCAGTACTTC. Residues: CAISDGQGAGETQYF. This chain uses TRBV10-3 with TRBJ2-5; 11 nucleotides align to TRBD1. The CDR3 length is 15 residues. In germline, CDR1 is ENHRY, CDR2 SYGVKD. The V segment lost 3 bases and the J segment 4 bases; nucleotides outside the gene matches: 4.

J is TRBJ2-7 and V is TRBV11-2; tentatively, D is TRBD2 (5 bases). Germline CDR1 and CDR2: SGHAT and FQNNGV. The CDR3 runs to 14 residues. V was clipped by 1 base and J by 1 base, with 8 bases between them. In nucleotides, the CDR3 is TGTGCCAGCAGCTTAGCGCGGGTTTCCTACGAGCAGTACTTC. Translation gives CASSLARVSYEQYF.

By its share, this clonotype is medium-sized. CDR3 region: CASSLYWGSPLHF. The CDR3 nucleotides are TGTGCCAGCAGCTTGTATTGGGGGTCACCCCTCCACTTT. This chain joins TRBV5-4 and TRBJ1-6; weak D call: TRBD1 (5 bases). Deletions cut 1 base from V and 10 bases from J, with 9 bases between. Germline V lookup: CDR1 SGHNT, CDR2 YYREEE (reference sequence). CDR3 length: 13 amino acids.

The chain employs TRBV5-1 and TRBJ1-5, with D possibly being TRBD1 (5 bases). The CDR3 is 14 amino acids. Germline V gives CDR1 SGHRS, CDR2 YFSETQ. The ends were cut back, 4 bases at V and 3 bases at J, with 11 bases in the middle. CDR3 coding DNA: TGCGCCAGCAGCCCCGACAGCCTCAATCAGCCCCAGCATTTT. It yields the protein CASSPDSLNQPQHF.

The rearrangement uses TRBV19 and TRBJ1-2, with D maybe TRBD1 (6 bases). V was pared by 5 bases and J by 8 bases, with 12 bases between. Germline assignment: CDR1 LNHDA and CDR2 SQIVND (reference sequence). The CDR3 loop spans 12 amino acids. For the CDR3, the DNA is TGTGCCAGTAGTTCGTCAGGGGCGGGCTACACCTTC. It codes for CASSSSGAGYTF.

This clonotype was detected only a few times. The V call is TRBV10-3, the J call TRBJ2-5; 10 positions agree with TRBD2. The CDR3 covers 12 residues. Unmatched junction bases numbered 1, after V lost 8 bases and J lost 4 bases. Germline V CDR1 and CDR2: ENHRY, SYGVKD. CDR3 sequence (DNA): TGTGCCATCCGGACTAGCGGAGAGACCCAGTACTTC. It is translated as CAIRTSGETQYF.

Worth noting for this clonotype: One base away lies a much larger clone, so this may be a sequencing read error. The conserved phenylalanine or tryptophan is not found at the CDR3 terminus, so this likely reflects a read error. J is TRBJ2-5 and V is TRBV7-2, with 10 bases identical to TRBD1. Germline V gives CDR1 SGHTA, CDR2 FQGNSA. The CDR3 runs 16 residues. The ends lost 1 base at V and 5 bases at J; junction bases unmatched: 7. The CDR3 spells CASSLGPGQGWETQYL. The CDR3 DNA follows: TGTGCCAGCAGCTTAGGCCCGGGACAGGGGTGGGAGACCCAGTACTTA.

The chain recombines TRBV6-4 with TRBJ2-3, with 11 nucleotides matching TRBD2. V trimming: 6 bases; J trimming: 0 bases; junction bases outside the gene matches: 2. The CDR3 spans 15 residues. Germline values: CDR1 MRHNA, CDR2 SNTAGT. The CDR3 loop is CASRGLAASTDTQYF. The DNA of the CDR3 is TGTGCCAGCAGGGGACTAGCGGCAAGCACAGATACGCAGTATTTT.

The CDR3 nucleotides read TGTGCCAGCAGTTACGGCCGCAGTCCTAGCACAGATACGCAGTATTTT. Its protein product is CASSYGRSPSTDTQYF. V and J are TRBV7-9 and TRBJ2-3; D is unresolved. The V end lost 6 bases, the J end lost 0 bases, and 16 bases lay between the germline ends. The CDR3 covers 16 residues. The germline V gene has CDR1 SEHNR and CDR2 FQNEAQ (reference sequence).

This clonotype turned up a few times. In DNA, the CDR3 is TGCAGTGCTAGACGATGGGGTAATGAAAAACTGTTTTTT. Its protein is CSARRWGNEKLFF. This chain connects TRBV20-1 to TRBJ1-4; the D is unclear. V was cut by 2 bases and J by 4 bases, with 8 bases left in between. This CDR3 is built from 13 residues. CDR1 and CDR2 from the germline V gene are DFQATT and SNEGSKA (reference sequence).

This clonotype turned up a few times. This chain connects TRBV7-2 to TRBJ1-1; TRBD1 aligns across 11 bases. J lost 10 bases, V lost 8 bases, and 12 bases had no gene match. This CDR3 is built from 14 residues. The germline CDR1 and CDR2 sequences are SGHTA and FQGNSA. CDR3 DNA sequence: TGTGCCAGCGCCGTGAACGGACAGGGGGCCACAGCTTTCTTT. It codes for CASAVNGQGATAFF.

The V call is TRBV11-2, the J call TRBJ1-3; 10 bases agree with TRBD1. In germline, CDR1 is SGHAT, CDR2 FQNNGV. CDR3 length equals 15 residues. Losses at the gene ends were 3 bases for V and 10 bases for J; bases not matched to a gene: 9. In DNA form, the CDR3 reads TGTGCCAGCAGCTTCGGACAGGGGGGCGGGGGTACCATATATTTT. It specifies CASSFGQGGGGTIYF.

This clonotype is judged medium-sized (0.01 to 0.1%). The CDR3, as DNA: TGCAGCGCGAGGACAGGTCCACAGGGGCCCCAGCATTTT. Amino acids: CSARTGPQGPQHF. This chain joins TRBV29-1 and TRBJ1-5; 7 nucleotides align to TRBD1. The germline CDR1 and CDR2 sequences are SQVTM and ANQGSEA. CDR3 length equals 13 residues. V gave up 7 bases and J gave up 9 bases; unmatched junction bases: 12.

The chain recombines TRBV12-3 or TRBV12-4 with TRBJ1-6; 7 positions match TRBD1. The CDR3 covers 14 residues. V was pared by 3 bases and J by 10 bases, with 6 bases of the junction left unmatched. The CDR3 reads CASSFDREGSPLHF. CDR3 nucleotide sequence: TGTGCCAGCAGTTTTGACAGGGAAGGGTCACCCCTCCACTTT.

By frequency in the sample, this clonotype is large. V is TRBV30 and J is TRBJ2-5; 8 nucleotides agree with TRBD2. Germline CDR1 GTSNPN, CDR2 SVGIG (reference sequence). This CDR3 spans 15 amino acids. V lost 2 bases and J lost 11; bases outside the gene matches: 16. The CDR3 DNA reads as TGTGCCTGGAGTAGGGCGGGAGGCCTCCTGGTAGGTCAGTACTTC. This gives the protein CAWSRAGGLLVGQYF.

As concerns this clonotype: A read error may produce the germline difference seen at one junction end. V gene TRBV7-7 combines with J gene TRBJ2-5; D unclear. CDR1 SSHAT and CDR2 FNYEAQ come from the germline V gene (reference sequence). CDR3 length equals 14 residues. This CDR3 reads CASSLVGAQETQYF. The CDR3 DNA follows: TGTGCTAGCAGCTTAGTGGGTGCCCAAGAGACCCAGTACTTC.

The chain links TRBV5-6 to TRBJ2-1; D is unclear. Trimming pared 1 base from V and 2 bases from J, leaving 10 bases between. Germline CDR1 and CDR2: SGHDT and YYEEEE. This CDR3 is 15 amino acids long. Written as DNA, the CDR3 is TGTGCCAGCAGCTTGTTCCCCTGGACCTACAATGAGCAGTTCTTC. Amino acid sequence: CASSLFPWTYNEQFF.

This clonotype turned up a few times. The rearrangement joins TRBV15 to TRBJ1-4; D gene unclear. The germline CDR1 and CDR2 sequences are LNHNV and YYDKDF (reference sequence). Trimming stripped 3 bases from V and 3 bases from J, with 17 bases between. CDR3 length: 17 residues. CDR3 coding DNA: TGTGCCACCAGCAGGAGGGAGACCCGGGGAGCTAATGAAAAACTGTTTTTT. Its protein is CATSRRETRGANEKLFF.

This clonotype has just a few counts. The CDR3 DNA follows: TGCAGCGTTGAAGGAAGGGGACAGGGGGTGGATGAGCAGTTCTTC. Its translation: CSVEGRGQGVDEQFF. This chain joins TRBV29-1 and TRBJ2-1; 11 positions match TRBD1. V lost 1 base to trimming and J lost 8 bases; unmatched junction nucleotides: 7. The V gene's germline CDR1 is SQVTM and CDR2 ANQGSEA. CDR3 length equals 15 residues.

CDR3 residues: CASSIGATYNSPLHF. The CDR3 coding sequence is TGTGCCAGTAGTATCGGGGCTACATATAATTCACCCCTCCACTTT. The J gene is TRBJ1-6, the V gene TRBV19, with D tentatively TRBD1 (5 bases). Germline V gene sequence: CDR1 LNHDA, CDR2 SQIVND (reference sequence). Between the trimmed V and J ends, which lost 3 bases and 4 bases, there was a span of 10 bases. The CDR3 length is 15 residues.

The rearrangement uses TRBV30 and TRBJ1-3, with D perhaps TRBD1 (5 bases). The CDR3 sequence is 16 residues long. Trimming shortened V by 1 base and J by 0 bases, and 13 bases separated the two germline ends. Looked up from germline, CDR1 is GTSNPN and CDR2 is SVGIG (reference sequence). The CDR3 DNA sequence: TGTGCCTGGAGTGGTGGAGGGACCGTCTCTGGAAACACCATATATTTT. Translated, it gives CAWSGGGTVSGNTIYF.

This clonotype was observed a few times. The genes are TRBV19 and TRBJ1-2, with no clear D. CDR3 length: 14 residues. Germline CDR1 LNHDA, CDR2 SQIVND (reference sequence). Trimming took 6 bases from V and 2 from J, leaving 13 bases between them. The CDR3 spells CASSQESQNYGYTF. The CDR3 DNA reads TGTGCCAGTAGCCAGGAGTCTCAGAACTATGGCTACACCTTC.

This clonotype was detected only a few times. The chain recombines TRBV24-1 with TRBJ2-1; TRBD2 is a possible D gene (6 bases). V was cut by 5 bases and J by 5 bases, with 12 bases left in between. The CDR3 totals 14 residues. Germline V gene data show CDR1 as KGHDR and CDR2 as SFDVKD. For the CDR3, the DNA is TGTGCCACCAGTGGTGCGGGAAATCACAATGAGCAGTTCTTC. The encoded protein is CATSGAGNHNEQFF.